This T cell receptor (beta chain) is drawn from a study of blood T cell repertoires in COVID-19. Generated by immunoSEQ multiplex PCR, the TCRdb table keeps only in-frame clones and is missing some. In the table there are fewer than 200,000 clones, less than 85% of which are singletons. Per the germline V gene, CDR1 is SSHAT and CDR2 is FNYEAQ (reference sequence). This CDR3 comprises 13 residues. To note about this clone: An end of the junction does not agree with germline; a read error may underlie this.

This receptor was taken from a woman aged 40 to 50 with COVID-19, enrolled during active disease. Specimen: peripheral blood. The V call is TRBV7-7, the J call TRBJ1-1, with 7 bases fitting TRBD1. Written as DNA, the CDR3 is TGTGCTAGCAGCCTCGGCGGACAGGCTGAAGCTTTCTTT. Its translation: CASSLGGQAEAFF.